This T cell receptor beta chain was identified during a study of vaccination and CD4 T cells after COVID-19. Turning to the study itself: Blood was drawn a median roughly 67 days post second dose, range 14 to 241.

Germline lookup yields CDR1 LGHNT and CDR2 FRNRAP. The CDR3 is made up of 12 amino acids. Trimming removed 1 base from V and 14 bases from J, with 9 bases in between. With regard to this clonotype: Antigen: not known.

Treatment denoted: 10-day PBMC culture with coronavirus spike peptide pools or control peptides (ViraFEST assay). Antigen-specific T cell expansion with peptide pools preceded TCR sequencing in the ViraFEST approach. Negative selection isolated the CD4+ T cells once the cells had been cultured for 10 days. Oncomine TCR Beta short-read sequencing was applied to DNA from cultured CD4+ T cells. It was cultured CD4+ T cells from which genomic DNA was extracted. A single record per CDR3 protein comes from TCRdb applying MiXCR to the PCR reads. This sample has approximately 11,000 distinct CDR3 sequences, with 64% found just once.

The chain carries TRBV12-5 and TRBJ1-6; D is undetermined. This TCR was recovered from a human donor who had recovered from COVID-19. What was sequenced was CD4+ T cells from blood, cultured in vitro. The CDR3 here is CASGLGGRALHF. CDR3 bases: TGTGCTAGTGGTTTGGGGGGAAGAGCCCTCCACTTT.